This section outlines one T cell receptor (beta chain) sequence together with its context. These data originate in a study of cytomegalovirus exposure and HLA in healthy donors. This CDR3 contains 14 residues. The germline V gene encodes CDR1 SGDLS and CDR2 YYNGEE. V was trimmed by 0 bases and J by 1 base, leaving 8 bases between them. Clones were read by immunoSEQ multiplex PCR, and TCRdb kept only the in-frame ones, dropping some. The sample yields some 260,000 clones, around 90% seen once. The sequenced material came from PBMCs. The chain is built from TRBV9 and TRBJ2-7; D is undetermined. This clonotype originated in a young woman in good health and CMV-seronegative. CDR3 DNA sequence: TGTGCCAGCAGCGTAGCCCCAGTGTCCTACGAGCAGTACTTC. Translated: CASSVAPVSYEQYF. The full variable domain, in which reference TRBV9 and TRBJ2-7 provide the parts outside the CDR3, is DSGVTQTPKHLITATGQRVTLRCSPRSGDLSVYWYQQSLDQGLQFLIQYYNGEERAKGNILERFSAQQFPDLHSELNLSSLELGDSALYFCASSVAPVSYEQYFGPGTRLTVT.